This T cell receptor beta chain was obtained from a study of breast tumors, draining lymph nodes, adjacent tissues. General study points: The data were judged consistent with most tumor T cells coming from lymph node and expanding in tumor. Data only fit, rather than demonstrated, lymph node origin of most tumor T cells. Tumor TCR diversity was below lymph nodes but above nontumor tissue.

This clonotype has a count of ten or more. Antigen specificity is unknown. The V gene's germline CDR1 is MNHEY and CDR2 SVGEGT. V gave up 7 bases and J gave up 9 bases; unmatched junction bases: 9. The CDR3 has 14 residues. TCRdb recomputed calls from the multiplex PCR reads with MiXCR, one row per CDR3 protein. The table has 200,000 or so distinct CDR3 sequences, 30% to 40% seen once. Samples came from axillary lymph nodes draining the breast cancer. Sequenced material: axillary lymph node tissue. This receptor was identified in a female donor with breast cancer. Some clones in this sample may be carry-over from other donors' samples. V gene TRBV6-2 or TRBV6-3 combines with J gene TRBJ2-7, with 13 nucleotides matching TRBD2. CDR3 sequence reads: CASNQLAGGRVQYF. CDR3 nucleotide sequence: TGTGCCAGCAATCAACTAGCGGGAGGGAGGGTGCAGTACTTC.